This TCR beta chain was captured in a study of blood T cell repertoires in COVID-19. Study at large: T cells, B-cell-depleted T cells, or PBMCs supplied cDNA or gDNA.

Germline CDR1 reads MNHEY; CDR2 reads SMNVEV (reference sequence). The length of the CDR3 is 15 residues. Trimming cost V 6 bases and J 7 bases; bases outside gene matches: 11. Profiling relied on immunoSEQ multiplex PCR, and the TCRdb table lists in-frame clones only, not all of them. Of approximately 500,000 clones in the sample, approximately 90% are singletons; the top ten hold about 1.7%. The rearrangement links TRBV27 to TRBJ2-7; the match to TRBD2 covers 11 bases. The TCR comes from a middle-aged woman who had recovered from COVID-19. Material for sequencing was PBMCs or T cells enriched from blood (not recorded which). CDR3 residues: CASRKDSGRAVEQYF. In DNA, the CDR3 is TGTGCCAGCAGAAAAGATAGCGGGAGGGCCGTGGAGCAGTACTTC.